The 29 T cell receptor beta chains below were found in one sample sequenced in a study of cytomegalovirus exposure and HLA in healthy donors. The study ran its PCR with 60 Vbeta and 13 Jbeta primers. Libraries were prepared by immunoSEQ multiplex PCR; TCRdb keeps only in-frame clonotypes and omits some of them. The repertoire holds over 150,000 clones, roughly four fifths seen once, with 2.9% in the top ten. The specimen sequenced was PBMCs. The receptors originated from a male donor in good health and CMV-seronegative.

The rearrangement uses TRBV30 and TRBJ2-1; perhaps TRBD1 as D (6 bases). Between the trimmed V and J ends, which lost 4 bases and 4 bases, there was a span of 11 bases. The CDR3 is made up of 13 amino acids. Germline V lookup: CDR1 GTSNPN, CDR2 SVGIG (reference sequence). CDR3 loop: CAWIDRFYNEQFF. CDR3 nucleotides: TGTGCCTGGATCGACAGGTTTTACAATGAGCAGTTCTTC.

J is TRBJ1-5 and V is TRBV30; weak D call: TRBD1 (6 bases). The CDR3 contains 13 residues. V was cut by 8 bases and J by 3 bases, with 14 bases left in between. Germline-derived CDR1 and CDR2 are GTSNPN and SVGIG (reference sequence). The CDR3 nucleotides are TGTGCCCTAGATGGGGGCCCCAATCAGCCCCAGCATTTT. It specifies CALDGGPNQPQHF. Looking up the rest from reference TRBV30 and TRBJ1-5 gives the full variable domain: SQTIHQWPATLVQPVGSPLSLECTVEGTSNPNLYWYRQAAGRGLQLLFYSVGIGQISSEVPQNLSASRPQDRQFILSSKKLLLSDSGFYLCALDGGPNQPQHFGDGTRLSIL.

This rearrangement joins TRBV5-4 to TRBJ2-5, with 7 bases that match TRBD1. The DNA matches TRBJ2-7 better at its end, which makes the J call doubtful. The CDR3 length is 14 residues. Per germline, CDR1 SGHNT and CDR2 YYREEE (reference sequence). CDR3 amino acids: CASSLDPTGDEQYF. The DNA of the CDR3 is TGTGCCAGCAGCTTGGACCCCACAGGGGACGAGCAGTACTTC.

The chain joins TRBV5-1 to TRBJ1-1; possibly TRBD1 for D (5 bases). CDR3 size: 15 residues. The V end lost 2 bases, the J end lost 2 bases, and 13 bases lay between the germline ends. The V gene's germline CDR1 is SGHRS and CDR2 YFSETQ. The CDR3 sequence: CASSLWDSANTEAFF. CDR3 in DNA: TGCGCCAGCAGCTTATGGGACTCCGCAAACACTGAAGCTTTCTTT.

This clone was seen only once. The chain combines TRBV6-6 with TRBJ1-2; D perhaps matches TRBD1 (5 bases). The CDR3 runs to 14 residues. Germline V gene sequence: CDR1 MNHNY, CDR2 SVGAGI (reference sequence). With 6 bases removed from V and 4 bases from J, the gap between germline ends came to 15 bases. This CDR3 is CASSLGRGTYGYTF. DNA of the CDR3: TGTGCCAGCAGCCTGGGACGGGGGACCTATGGCTACACCTTC.

With respect to this clone: Mismatch with germline at one junction end may stem from a read error. CDR3 in DNA: TGTGCCGGCAGTGAATGGGGACAGGGGTCGTGGGGCTACACCTTC. It yields the protein CAGSEWGQGSWGYTF. The chain has TRBV6-1 and TRBJ1-2, with TRBD1 matching over 10 bases. This CDR3 has 15 amino acids. CDR1 and CDR2 (germline): MNHNS, SASEGT.

The chain carries TRBV28 and TRBJ1-2; 10 bases line up with TRBD1. This CDR3 spans 17 amino acids. V trimming: 6 bases; J trimming: 3 bases; junction bases outside the gene matches: 13. Germline loops: CDR1 MDHEN, CDR2 SYDVKM. CDR3 DNA sequence: TGTGCCAGCAGCTCACCGGGACAGGGGAGGGAACACTATGGCTACACCTTC. Its protein is CASSSPGQGREHYGYTF.

The rearrangement links TRBV25-1 to TRBJ2-7; 8 nucleotides agree with TRBD1. V lost 4 bases and J lost 2; bases outside the gene matches: 10. This CDR3 comprises 16 residues. The V gene's germline CDR1 is MGHDK and CDR2 SYGVNS. The CDR3 nucleotides are TGTGCCAGCAGTGCTTCCCGCGGACAGGGAACCTACGAGCAGTACTTC. This sequence encodes CASSASRGQGTYEQYF.

This chain joins TRBV6-5 and TRBJ1-4; 7 bases map to TRBD1. Per germline, CDR1 MNHEY and CDR2 SVGAGI. This CDR3 has 16 amino acids. J gave up 8 bases and V 2 bases, and 11 bases lay outside the gene matches. CDR3 amino acids: CASSYLTGASGEKLFF. CDR3 DNA: TGTGCCAGCAGTTACCTTACAGGGGCCTCGGGAGAAAAACTGTTTTTT.

The chain couples TRBV28 to TRBJ1-5; 9 bases map to TRBD1. The V gene end was trimmed by 3 bases and the J gene end by 1 base; junction bases not matched to a gene: 4. The CDR3 has 16 amino acids. Germline-derived CDR1 and CDR2 are MDHEN and SYDVKM. Written as DNA, the CDR3 is TGTGCCAGCAGTTTCCCGGACAGGGGAAGCAATCAGCCCCAGCATTTT. This gives the protein CASSFPDRGSNQPQHF.

The chain joins TRBV30 to TRBJ2-1; 9 positions agree with TRBD2. V lost 4 bases to trimming and J lost 4 bases; unmatched junction nucleotides: 8. Germline loops: CDR1 GTSNPN, CDR2 SVGIG (reference sequence). This CDR3 has 15 amino acids. CDR3 sequence reads: CAWTLERGAYNEQFF. CDR3 sequence (DNA): TGTGCCTGGACACTAGAGCGGGGGGCGTACAATGAGCAGTTCTTC.

This chain uses TRBV9 with TRBJ1-2; D is undetermined. V was pared by 0 bases and J by 1 base, with 10 bases between. The CDR3 spans 15 residues. CDR1 SGDLS and CDR2 YYNGEE come from the germline V gene. CDR3 bases: TGTGCCAGCAGCGTAGAGGTCGCGGGTAACTATGGCTACACCTTC. Its protein is CASSVEVAGNYGYTF.

The chain employs TRBV30 and TRBJ2-5; 8 nucleotides agree with TRBD1. V lost 7 bases and J lost 5; bases outside the gene matches: 9. CDR1 is GTSNPN and CDR2 is SVGIG in the germline V gene (reference sequence). CDR3 size: 13 residues. The CDR3 loop reads CASTSRGLETQYF. The CDR3 coding sequence is TGTGCCTCCACCTCCAGGGGGCTTGAGACCCAGTACTTC. Full variable domain (rest looked up from reference TRBV30 and TRBJ2-5): SQTIHQWPATLVQPVGSPLSLECTVEGTSNPNLYWYRQAAGRGLQLLFYSVGIGQISSEVPQNLSASRPQDRQFILSSKKLLLSDSGFYLCASTSRGLETQYFGPGTRLLVL.

This chain connects TRBV20-1 to TRBJ2-3; D not certain. CDR3 length: 11 amino acids. V was clipped by 4 bases and J by 6 bases, with 8 bases between them. CDR1 and CDR2 (germline): DFQATT, SNEGSKA (reference sequence). CDR3 sequence: CSANAQDTQYF. The CDR3 coding sequence is TGCAGTGCTAACGCCCAGGATACGCAGTATTTT.

The gene calls are TRBV25-1 and TRBJ1-2; 7 bases map to TRBD1. Germline V gene sequence: CDR1 MGHDK, CDR2 SYGVNS. CDR3 length: 14 amino acids. V was pared by 3 bases and J by 8 bases, with 9 bases of the junction left unmatched. In DNA, the CDR3 is TGTGCCAGCAGTGACGGACAGGAGGTCCTGGGCTACACCTTC. Its translation: CASSDGQEVLGYTF.

The chain carries TRBV10-3 and TRBJ2-1, with a possible D match to TRBD1 (6 bases). CDR1 ENHRY and CDR2 SYGVKD come from the germline V gene. V was pared by 4 bases and J by 6 bases, with 19 bases between. The CDR3 extends over 16 amino acids. CDR3: CAISGPGDTYLNEQFF. Here the CDR3 DNA reads TGTGCCATCAGTGGCCCAGGGGACACTTATCTCAATGAGCAGTTCTTC.

Only a few counts were recorded for this clone. CDR3 sequence (DNA): TGTGCCAGCAGCACTTCTGGAGGCAATGAGCAGTTCTTC. Its translation is CASSTSGGNEQFF. This chain connects TRBV7-7 to TRBJ2-1, with a tentative D call TRBD2 (5 bases). Germline CDR1 and CDR2: SSHAT and FNYEAQ (reference sequence). The CDR3 is 13 amino acids. V lost 5 bases to trimming and J lost 6 bases, with 11 bases between them.

CDR3 amino acids: CASRAGGSNQPQHF. CDR3 DNA: TGTGCCAGCAGAGCAGGGGGCTCCAATCAGCCCCAGCATTTT. V is TRBV28 and J is TRBJ1-5; 8 bases match TRBD1. Per the germline V gene, CDR1 is MDHEN and CDR2 is SYDVKM. There are 14 residues in the CDR3. V lost 6 bases to trimming and J lost 3 bases; unmatched junction nucleotides: 4.

The V gene is TRBV4-2, the J gene TRBJ2-1; D gene ambiguous. Per germline, CDR1 LGHNA and CDR2 YNFKEQ. This CDR3 comprises 12 residues. The V gene lost 0 bases and the J gene lost 9 bases, with 6 bases spanning the gap. This CDR3 reads CASSQDTPEQFF. In DNA, the CDR3 is TGTGCCAGCAGCCAAGACACTCCTGAGCAGTTCTTC.

This clone came up once. The chain is built from TRBV29-1 and TRBJ2-1; 8 nucleotides align to TRBD2. CDR1 is SQVTM and CDR2 is ANQGSEA in the germline V gene. V lost 5 bases to trimming and J lost 3 bases; unmatched junction nucleotides: 3. The CDR3 consists of 13 residues. The CDR3 sequence: CSVPGLDYNEQFF. CDR3 nucleotides: TGCAGCGTTCCGGGACTAGACTACAATGAGCAGTTCTTC.

The gene calls are TRBV6-5 and TRBJ2-5; the D gene is possibly TRBD2 (5 bases). The V end was cut by 6 bases, the J end by 0 bases, with 14 bases between. The V gene's germline CDR1 is MNHEY and CDR2 SVGAGI. The CDR3 contains 15 residues. CDR3: CASSPGRRNQETQYF. Written as DNA, the CDR3 is TGTGCCAGCAGCCCCGGTAGGAGGAACCAAGAGACCCAGTACTTC.

The table lists this clone with a few counts. The V gene is TRBV2, the J gene TRBJ1-5; possible D gene TRBD1, 5 bases. Germline CDR1 is SNHLY and CDR2 is FYNNEI. Deletions cut 7 bases from V and 4 bases from J, with 14 bases between. The CDR3 sequence is 14 residues long. The CDR3 nucleotides read TGTGCCAGCACGGGGTGGGGGACTAATCAGCCCCAGCATTTT. Protein sequence: CASTGWGTNQPQHF.

The chain links TRBV11-2 to TRBJ2-3; 9 nucleotides align to TRBD2. V lost 4 bases to trimming and J lost 11 bases; unmatched junction nucleotides: 10. Germline lookup yields CDR1 SGHAT and CDR2 FQNNGV. The CDR3 is 14 amino acids. The chain's CDR3 is CASSSLAGRAGQYF. The CDR3 DNA reads TGTGCCAGCAGCTCGCTAGCGGGGCGGGCGGGGCAGTATTTT.

The chain couples TRBV4-2 to TRBJ1-2; 7 positions match TRBD1. With V trimmed by 4 bases and J by 5 bases, 10 bases remained unmatched. The CDR3 length is 15 residues. Per the germline V gene, CDR1 is LGHNA and CDR2 is YNFKEQ. The CDR3 region is CASSRDSPTGYGYTF. CDR3 coding DNA: TGTGCCAGCAGCCGGGACAGCCCCACGGGATATGGCTACACCTTC.

This clone was seen just once. The chain carries TRBV10-3 and TRBJ2-1; 8 positions match TRBD1. CDR3 length equals 16 residues. Germline-derived CDR1 and CDR2 are ENHRY and SYGVKD. The V gene end was trimmed by 6 bases and the J gene end by 0 bases; junction bases not matched to a gene: 7. The CDR3, as DNA: TGTGCCATCAGGTCCTCGACAGGGGTCTCCTACAATGAGCAGTTCTTC. It translates to CAIRSSTGVSYNEQFF.

This chain joins TRBV5-1 and TRBJ2-3, with 10 bases fitting TRBD1. With 3 bases clipped from V and 8 bases from J, the junction kept 3 bases outside the gene matches. The CDR3 runs to 13 residues. Germline V gene sequence: CDR1 SGHRS, CDR2 YFSETQ. The DNA for the CDR3 is TGCGCCAGCAGCTCGGGACAGGGGACTACGCAGTATTTT. Protein sequence: CASSSGQGTTQYF.

This clone has just one count. The rearrangement uses TRBV6-4 and TRBJ2-1, with TRBD2 identical over 14 bases. This CDR3 comprises 17 residues. V gave up 0 bases and J gave up 8 bases; unmatched junction bases: 6. The germline V gene has CDR1 MRHNA and CDR2 SNTAGT. The CDR3 DNA sequence: TGTGCCAGCAGTGACTCAGCGGGACTAGCGGGAGTTGATGAGCAGTTCTTC. Translated: CASSDSAGLAGVDEQFF.

The rearrangement joins TRBV6-5 to TRBJ1-5; a possible D gene is TRBD1 (6 bases). V was clipped by 4 bases and J by 3 bases, with 13 bases between them. The CDR3 totals 15 residues. Germline CDR1 MNHEY, CDR2 SVGAGI. The CDR3 region has the DNA TGTGCCAGCAGTTCCACCGGGACACACAATCAGCCCCAGCATTTT. The encoded protein is CASSSTGTHNQPQHF.

The chain combines TRBV6-5 with TRBJ2-1, with 8 bases matching TRBD2. CDR3 length: 14 amino acids. Germline values: CDR1 MNHEY, CDR2 SVGAGI. V was clipped by 0 bases and J by 7 bases; unmatched bases: 2. CDR3 loop: CASSYSGGGNEQFF. CDR3 in DNA: TGTGCCAGCAGTTACTCCGGGGGGGGGAATGAGCAGTTCTTC.